This note documents a single T cell receptor (beta chain) sequence. What it binds is not known. The source of the sample is a study of blood T cells in healthy people across ages. Regarding the study as a whole: TCR beta diversity was tightly associated with the proportion of naive T cells.

CDR3 size: 15 residues. After removal of 1 base from V and 4 bases from J, the junction contained 4 bases not matched to a gene. Germline V gene lookup returns CDR1 MGHDK and CDR2 SYGVNS. A sample-barcoded 5' primer and a J-beta primer mix were used in a second PCR of roughly 7 to 11 cycles. Each cDNA was tagged by a template-switch adaptor containing 12 random nucleotides. TCRdb reanalysed the 5' RACE reads using MiXCR and keeps one entry per CDR3 protein. The table shows approximately 1,000,000 distinct CDR3 sequences, with 35% to 40% occurring only once. Peripheral blood from each donor was collected in a volume of about 10 milliliters.

The receptor's source is a man aged 18 to 35 in good health. The sample consisted of blood. The chain is built from TRBV25-1 and TRBJ2-7, with 10 bases that match TRBD1. CDR3 nucleotide sequence: TGTGCCAGCAGTGAATCCGGACAGGGGGGTTACGAGCAGTACTTC. Its translation is CASSESGQGGYEQYF.